This T cell receptor beta chain derives from a study of blood T cell repertoires in COVID-19. Study in general: Samples came from the United States, Italy and Spain, spanning acute and convalescent COVID-19. The cDNA or gDNA used as material had been derived from T cells, B-cell-depleted T cells, or PBMCs.

Libraries were prepared by immunoSEQ multiplex PCR; TCRdb keeps only in-frame clonotypes and omits some of them. The table records approximately 130,000 clones, about 90% of them present only once. Trimming stripped 5 bases from V and 8 bases from J, with 13 bases between. The germline V gene has CDR1 MDHEN and CDR2 SYDVKM. This CDR3 region has 13 residues. The sequenced sample consisted of peripheral blood. The chain employs TRBV28 and TRBJ1-5, with a weak D call TRBD1 (5 bases). The receptor was derived from a woman between 50 and 59 years old who had recovered from COVID-19. In nucleotides, the CDR3 is TGTGCCAGCAGTCCCTCCGGGGGGGAGCCCCAGCATTTT. This translates into CASSPSGGEPQHF.